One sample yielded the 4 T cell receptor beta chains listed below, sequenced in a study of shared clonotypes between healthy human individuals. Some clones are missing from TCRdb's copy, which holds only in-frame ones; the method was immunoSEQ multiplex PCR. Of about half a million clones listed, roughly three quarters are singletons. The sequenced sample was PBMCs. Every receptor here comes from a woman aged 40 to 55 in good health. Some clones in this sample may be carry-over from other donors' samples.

CDR3 in amino acids: CASSLRGEWEQYF. Written as DNA, the CDR3 is TGTGCCAGCAGCTTGAGGGGGGAGTGGGAGCAGTACTTC. The chain employs TRBV7-6 and TRBJ2-7, with D perhaps being TRBD1 or TRBD2 (6 bases each). CDR3 length: 13 residues. Germline lookup yields CDR1 SGHVS and CDR2 FNYEAQ. The V and J ends lost 3 bases and 7 bases respectively, with 13 bases between them.

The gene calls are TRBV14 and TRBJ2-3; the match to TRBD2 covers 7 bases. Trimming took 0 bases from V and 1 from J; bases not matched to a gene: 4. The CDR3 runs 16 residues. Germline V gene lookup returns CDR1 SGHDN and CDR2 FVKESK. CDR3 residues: CASSQDSGLGTDTQYF. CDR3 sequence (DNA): TGTGCCAGCAGCCAAGATTCCGGACTAGGCACAGATACGCAGTATTTT.

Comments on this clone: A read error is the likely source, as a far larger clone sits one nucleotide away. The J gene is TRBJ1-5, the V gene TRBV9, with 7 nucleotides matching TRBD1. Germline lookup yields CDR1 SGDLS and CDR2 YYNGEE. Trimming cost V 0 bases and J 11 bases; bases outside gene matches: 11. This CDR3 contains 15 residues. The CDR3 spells CASSVEGARGQSQHF. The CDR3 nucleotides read TGTGCCAGCAGCGTAGAGGGGGCGCGGGGACAGTCCCAGCATTTT.

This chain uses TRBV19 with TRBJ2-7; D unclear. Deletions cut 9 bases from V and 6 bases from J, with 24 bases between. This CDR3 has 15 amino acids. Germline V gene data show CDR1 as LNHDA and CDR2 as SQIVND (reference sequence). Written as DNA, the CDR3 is TGTGCCAGCGGAGTGGCGGCAAACCCTCGAGGCGAGCAGTACTTC. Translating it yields CASGVAANPRGEQYF.